The next 25 T cell receptor beta chains were all read from a single sample in a study of Graves' ophthalmopathy and Graves' hyperthyroidism. For repertoire sequencing, the TCR beta CDR3 regions were amplified from RNA transcripts. RT-PCR with HTBI primers came first, then second-round multiplex PCR. TCRdb itself ran the multiplex PCR reads through MiXCR, one entry per CDR3 protein. The data hold about 380,000 distinct CDR3 sequences, with 15% observed a single time. Source material: peripheral blood. The receptors shown here come from a woman younger than 35 with stable Graves' hyperthyroidism.

This clonotype occurred many times. The chain is built from TRBV6-1 and TRBJ2-7; 8 bases line up with TRBD1. Germline assignment: CDR1 MNHNS and CDR2 SASEGT. J gave up 3 bases and V 3 bases, and 10 bases lay outside the gene matches. The CDR3 contains 16 residues. CDR3: CASSDGWGTGGYEQYF. The CDR3 DNA follows: TGTGCCAGCAGTGATGGTTGGGGGACAGGAGGCTACGAGCAGTACTTC.

As concerns this clonotype: The conserved phenylalanine or tryptophan is not found at the CDR3 terminus, so this likely reflects a read error. The chain recombines TRBV6-2 or TRBV6-3 with TRBJ1-1; tentatively, D is TRBD1 (5 bases). From germline, CDR1 is MNHEY and CDR2 SVGEGT. Deletions cut 8 bases from V and 7 bases from J, with 17 bases between. The CDR3 covers 13 residues. The CDR3 loop reads CASWLDSPNEAFV. The CDR3 bases are TGTGCCAGCTGGCTCGACAGTCCCAATGAAGCTTTCGTT.

This clonotype was seen repeatedly, ten times or more. The rearrangement uses TRBV12-3 or TRBV12-4 and TRBJ1-2; D uncertain. The CDR3 extends over 15 amino acids. Trimming took off 7 bases at V and 5 bases at J, with 20 bases between the two ends. CDR3 amino acids: CASTPRSNLFYGYTF. CDR3 DNA: TGTGCCAGCACCCCGAGAAGCAATCTTTTTTATGGCTACACCTTC.

This clonotype was recorded at least ten times. V gene TRBV2 combines with J gene TRBJ1-1, with D unclear. The germline V gene has CDR1 SNHLY and CDR2 FYNNEI. The CDR3 covers 13 residues. Trimming cost V 6 bases and J 1 base, with 9 bases left between them. The CDR3 reads CASRWNRNTEAFF. CDR3 nucleotide sequence: TGTGCCAGCAGGTGGAACAGGAACACTGAAGCTTTCTTT.

This clonotype was seen repeatedly, ten times or more. The genes are TRBV6-1 and TRBJ1-1; D not certain. Deletions cut 3 bases from V and 11 bases from J, with 16 bases between. CDR3 length equals 13 residues. CDR1 MNHNS and CDR2 SASEGT come from the germline V gene. The DNA for the CDR3 is TGTGCCAGCAGTGAGAATCGCGACCACGGGGCTTTCTTT. Protein product: CASSENRDHGAFF.

At least ten counts were recorded for this clonotype. CDR3 in DNA: TGTGCCAGCAGTGAAGCAGTCCCACCCTACGAGCAGTACTTC. It is translated as CASSEAVPPYEQYF. This chain joins TRBV6-1 and TRBJ2-7; D unresolved. The CDR3 contains 14 residues. Germline assignment: CDR1 MNHNS and CDR2 SASEGT. V gave up 0 bases and J gave up 2 bases, with 8 bases separating them.

The CDR3 protein is CASSPGTGNGNTEAFF. DNA of the CDR3: TGCGCCAGCAGCCCGGGGACAGGCAACGGGAACACTGAAGCTTTCTTT. The V gene is TRBV5-1, the J gene TRBJ1-1, with 8 nucleotides matching TRBD1. Losses at the gene ends were 4 bases for V and 1 base for J; bases not matched to a gene: 9. The CDR3 loop spans 16 amino acids. Per germline, CDR1 SGHRS and CDR2 YFSETQ.

V usage is TRBV7-9 and J usage is TRBJ1-1; tentatively, D is TRBD1 (5 bases). V lost 10 bases and J lost 5, with 17 bases in between. Germline-derived CDR1 and CDR2 are SEHNR and FQNEAQ (reference sequence). This CDR3 region has 13 residues. CDR3 nucleotides: TGTGCCACCTCGGAGGGGCCGAGGACTGAAGCTTTCTTT. This gives the protein CATSEGPRTEAFF.

This clonotype showed up many times. The V gene is TRBV28, the J gene TRBJ1-1; D is unclear. Trimming left V 2 bases short and J 5 bases short, with 9 bases between. The length of the CDR3 is 13 residues. CDR1 is MDHEN and CDR2 is SYDVKM in the germline V gene. The CDR3 loop is CASSLISATEAFF. Here the CDR3 DNA reads TGTGCCAGCAGTTTAATCTCAGCAACTGAAGCTTTCTTT.

Remarks on this clonotype: One base away lies a much larger clone, so this may be a sequencing read error. The V and J genes are TRBV15 and TRBJ2-5, with TRBD1 identical over 9 bases. Germline CDR1 LNHNV, CDR2 YYDKDF (reference sequence). CDR3 length: 15 residues. The CDR3 bases are TGTGCCACCAGCAGCCCTGGACAGGGGAAAGAGTCCCAGTACTTC. This sequence encodes CATSSPGQGKESQYF.

This clonotype was picked up a small number of times. The chain combines TRBV5-1 with TRBJ2-7; TRBD1 matches 9 bases. V lost 4 bases, J lost 5 bases, and 19 bases stayed unmatched. CDR1 and CDR2 from the germline V gene are SGHRS and YFSETQ. The CDR3 is 18 residues long. CDR3 amino acids: CASSIKGPPGQGFNEQYF. The CDR3, as DNA: TGCGCCAGCAGCATCAAGGGCCCACCGGGACAGGGATTCAACGAGCAGTACTTC.

There are many counts of this clonotype. V gene TRBV6-2 or TRBV6-3 combines with J gene TRBJ1-6; tentative D call: TRBD1 (6 bases). The CDR3 totals 15 residues. With 6 bases removed from V and 7 bases from J, the gap between germline ends came to 16 bases. The germline V gene encodes CDR1 MNHEY and CDR2 SVGEGT. CDR3 DNA sequence: TGTGCCAGCAGACCCGCCATGGGGGCGAATTCACCCCTCCACTTT. It yields the protein CASRPAMGANSPLHF.

Many counts were recorded for this clonotype. The CDR3 DNA follows: TGCAGTGCTGGGGCTGACACGGAGACCCAGTACTTC. Translating it yields CSAGADTETQYF. V usage is TRBV20-1 and J usage is TRBJ2-5; a weak D match, TRBD1 (5 bases). The CDR3 length is 12 residues. CDR1 is DFQATT and CDR2 is SNEGSKA in the germline V gene (reference sequence). With 5 bases removed from V and 5 bases from J, the gap between germline ends came to 12 bases.

Ten or more counts support this clonotype. V gene TRBV6-2 or TRBV6-3 combines with J gene TRBJ2-2; TRBD2 agrees at 14 bases. Germline CDR1 reads MNHEY; CDR2 reads SVGEGT. CDR3 size: 17 residues. The junction had 8 bases not matched to a gene; V was cut back by 8 bases and J by 3 bases. The CDR3 region is CASFRGLAGADTGELFF. CDR3 nucleotides: TGTGCCAGCTTTCGGGGACTAGCGGGGGCTGACACCGGGGAGCTGTTTTTT.

This clonotype has a count of ten or more. This sequence joins TRBV28 and TRBJ1-6; a weak D match, TRBD1 (6 bases). Trimming shortened V by 7 bases and J by 3 bases, and 19 bases separated the two germline ends. Germline CDR1 MDHEN, CDR2 SYDVKM. This CDR3 has 17 residues. The CDR3 reads CASNPQGRSIYNSPLHF. The CDR3 nucleotides are TGTGCCAGCAACCCTCAGGGGCGTAGCATCTATAATTCACCCCTCCACTTT.

This clonotype was seen repeatedly, ten times or more. V gene TRBV27 combines with J gene TRBJ2-7, with D uncertain. V shed 0 bases and J shed 3 bases, with 6 bases lying between them. The length of the CDR3 is 13 residues. Germline V gene sequence: CDR1 MNHEY, CDR2 SMNVEV (reference sequence). CDR3 in amino acids: CASSLSMNYEQYF. Here the CDR3 DNA reads TGTGCCAGCAGTTTATCGATGAACTACGAGCAGTACTTC.

In this sample, this clonotype turned up a few times. The chain employs TRBV10-3 and TRBJ1-1; a weak D match, TRBD1 (5 bases). CDR1 ENHRY and CDR2 SYGVKD come from the germline V gene. This CDR3 has 17 residues. V was clipped by 3 bases and J by 5 bases, with 22 bases between them. This CDR3 reads CAISDPPGAGSRTEAFF. The CDR3 DNA follows: TGTGCCATCAGTGACCCCCCCGGAGCAGGGTCGAGGACTGAAGCTTTCTTT.

The chain employs TRBV7-3 and TRBJ2-5; D may be TRBD1 or TRBD2 (5 bases each). V was clipped by 4 bases and J by 2 bases, with 14 bases between them. CDR3 size: 15 residues. Germline CDR1 is SGHTA and CDR2 is FQGTGA. CDR3 bases: TGTGCCAGCAGCTCCCTCGGGACCGTACAAGAGACCCAGTACTTC. This encodes CASSSLGTVQETQYF. The complete variable domain, with remaining parts taken from reference TRBV7-3 and TRBJ2-5, reads GAGVSQTPSNKVTEKGKYVELRCDPISGHTALYWYRQSLGQGPEFLIYFQGTGAADDSGLPNDRFFAVRPEGSVSTLKIQRTERGDSAVYLCASSSLGTVQETQYFGPGTRLLVL.

This clonotype came up many times. The CDR3 DNA reads TGTGCCAGCAGTGAACTAGCAGACGCACGATTCGGGGAGCTGTTTTTT. As protein: CASSELADARFGELFF. This chain joins TRBV6-1 and TRBJ2-2, with a weak D call TRBD2 (5 bases). The germline V and J ends were trimmed by 2 bases and 7 bases, with 17 bases remaining between them. CDR3 length: 16 residues. The germline V gene has CDR1 MNHNS and CDR2 SASEGT.

This rearrangement joins TRBV5-6 to TRBJ1-2; no definite D call. The V gene's germline CDR1 is SGHDT and CDR2 YYEEEE. Trimming left V 3 bases short and J 10 bases short, with 13 bases between. The CDR3 extends over 12 amino acids. This CDR3 is CASSSADTVYTF. The CDR3 nucleotides read TGTGCCAGCAGCTCCGCAGACACTGTCTACACCTTC. Full variable domain (rest looked up from reference TRBV5-6 and TRBJ1-2): DAGVTQSPTHLIKTRGQQVTLRCSPKSGHDTVSWYQQALGQGPQFIFQYYEEEERQRGNFPDRFSGHQFPNYSSELNVNALLLGDSALYLCASSSADTVYTFGSGTRLTVV.

The rearrangement uses TRBV5-5 and TRBJ1-2; 7 bases align to TRBD1. The V gene end was trimmed by 0 bases and the J gene end by 4 bases; junction bases not matched to a gene: 6. This CDR3 has 15 residues. The germline gives CDR1 SGHKS, CDR2 YYEKEE (reference sequence). This chain's CDR3 is CASSLAREGAYGYTF. CDR3 DNA sequence: TGTGCCAGCAGCTTGGCCCGTGAGGGGGCCTATGGCTACACCTTC.

This clonotype came up many times. The V gene is TRBV27, the J gene TRBJ2-7; 7 bases line up with TRBD1. With 4 bases clipped from V and 4 bases from J, the junction kept 10 bases outside the gene matches. The CDR3 covers 15 residues. Germline V lookup: CDR1 MNHEY, CDR2 SMNVEV (reference sequence). CDR3 sequence reads: CASSYLGDRTYEQYF. CDR3 DNA sequence: TGTGCCAGCAGTTACCTTGGGGACAGAACATACGAGCAGTACTTC.

This clonotype was counted ten times or more. V and J are TRBV6-5 and TRBJ1-6; 11 bases fit TRBD1. V dropped 5 bases and J dropped 2; count of bases not matched to a gene: 8. There are 18 residues in the CDR3. Germline CDR1 MNHEY, CDR2 SVGAGI. This chain's CDR3 is CASSPTGTGGTYNSPLHF. As DNA, the CDR3 is TGTGCCAGCAGTCCCACCGGGACAGGGGGGACCTATAATTCACCCCTCCACTTT.

This clonotype was seen repeatedly, ten times or more. The V call is TRBV12-3 or TRBV12-4, the J call TRBJ1-5; no definite D call. This CDR3 spans 13 amino acids. The V and J ends lost 3 bases and 5 bases respectively, with 8 bases between them. CDR3: CASSLGSDQPQHF. The CDR3 DNA follows: TGTGCCAGCAGTTTGGGAAGTGATCAGCCCCAGCATTTT.

This clonotype was picked up many times. The rearrangement uses TRBV12-3 or TRBV12-4 and TRBJ1-6; TRBD1 matches at 11 bases. This CDR3 spans 15 amino acids. The V and J ends lost 6 bases and 7 bases, in that order; junction bases with no gene match: 5. The chain's CDR3 is CASRGTGGQNSPLHF. The CDR3 coding sequence is TGTGCCAGCAGGGGGACAGGGGGTCAGAATTCACCCCTCCACTTT.